A selection of T cell receptor beta chains follows, all from one sample in a study of a mutant IDH1 vaccine in newly diagnosed glioma. Method: immunoSEQ multiplex PCR; TCRdb's copy keeps in-frame clones and lacks some. The sample contains about 38,000 clones, roughly four fifths of which appear only once. The antigens these receptors bind are not known. Source: PBMCs, taken from a glioma patient whose treatment included an IDH1 peptide vaccine. These receptors were obtained from a man aged 50 to 59 with glioma. Both conserved end residues are part of each CDR3. D genes are given only for firm matches. Clone size is not always given. Where it is, it says once, few, many or a class for expanded clones.

cdr3_nt	cdr3_aa	j_call	d_call	clone_size	v_call
TGCGCCAGCAGCCGGGGGACAGGGAATGGCTACACCTTC	CASSRGTGNGYTF	TRBJ1-2	TRBD1	-	TRBV4-1
TGCGCCAGCAGCTTGGAAGGCCAACTGGGACTCAGGAACGAGCAGTACTTC	CASSLEGQLGLRNEQYF	TRBJ2-7	-	-	TRBV5-1
TGTGCCAGCAGTGAAGATTTGACTAGTTCCTACGAGCAGTACTTC	CASSEDLTSSYEQYF	TRBJ2-7	-	-	TRBV6-1
TGCGCCTCCAGCCAAGGACACCTATATACTGAAGCTTTCTTT	CASSQGHLYTEAFF	TRBJ1-1	-	-	TRBV4-3
TGTGCCAGCAGTCCCGTTTCTAGCGGCTCCTACGAGCAGTACTTC	CASSPVSSGSYEQYF	TRBJ2-7	TRBD2	-	TRBV6-5
TGCGCCAGCAGCTTGGGACAGCACTCCTACGAGCAGTACTTC	CASSLGQHSYEQYF	TRBJ2-7	-	-	TRBV5-1
TGTGCCAGCAGCTGGGGGACTAGCGGGAGGCGGTTAGGCGGGGAGCTGTTTTTT	CASSWGTSGRRLGGELFF	TRBJ2-2	TRBD2	once	TRBV11-2
TGTGCCACGCGACAGGGAGCGGCGAACACCGGGGAGCTGTTTTTT	CATRQGAANTGELFF	TRBJ2-2	TRBD1	-	TRBV19
TGTGCCAGCATTTGGTTGAAACTCAATGAGCAGTTCTTC	CASIWLKLNEQFF	TRBJ2-1	-	few	TRBV2
TGTGCCATCGCTGAGAACTACAGGGGCCAAGAGACCCAGTACTTC	CAIAENYRGQETQYF	TRBJ2-5	TRBD1	once	TRBV10-3
TGTGCCAGCAGTTTAATGCGGTTCTCTGGAAACACCATATATTTT	CASSLMRFSGNTIYF	TRBJ1-3	-	-	TRBV28
TGTGCCAGCACCTCCATCACGGTAAGTTCCGGCAATGAGCAGTTCTTC	CASTSITVSSGNEQFF	TRBJ2-1	-	-	TRBV7-2
TGTGCCGGAACGGGGGTAACGAGTGGCTACACCTTC	CAGTGVTSGYTF	TRBJ1-2	-	-	TRBV30
TGTGCCAGCAGCGCCGGGACAGGGGGTACTGAAGCTTTCTTT	CASSAGTGGTEAFF	TRBJ1-1	TRBD1	-	TRBV9
TGCGCCAGCAGCTCGGACAGGAGGACTAATGAAAAACTGTTTTTT	CASSSDRRTNEKLFF	TRBJ1-4	TRBD1	-	TRBV5-1
TGCGCCAGCAGCTCGACTAGCGGGAGGGCCGGCGGCATTATTGAGCAGTTCTTC	CASSSTSGRAGGIIEQFF	TRBJ2-1	TRBD2	-	TRBV5-1
TGTGCCTGGAGGGGGCCAAATGAGCAGTTCTTC	CAWRGPNEQFF	TRBJ2-1	-	-	TRBV30
TGTGCCTGGAAAGAGGGAGTAGCTAACTATGGCTACACCTTC	CAWKEGVANYGYTF	TRBJ1-2	-	-	TRBV30
TGCGCCAGCAGTGAGTCCAGGGAGCATACTAAGGGACAGGAATATTACGAGCAGTACTTC	CASSESREHTKGQEYYEQYF	TRBJ2-7	TRBD1	-	TRBV10-1
TGTGCCAGTAGGACGTCGGACAGGGGTTACCAGCCCCAGCATTTT	CASRTSDRGYQPQHF	TRBJ1-5	TRBD1	-	TRBV19
TGCGCCAGCAGCCAAGACGGCTACGAGCAGTACTTC	CASSQDGYEQYF	TRBJ2-7	-	-	TRBV4-3
TGTGCCAGCAGCGTAGGACGGGGGGCGTACGAGCAGTACTTC	CASSVGRGAYEQYF	TRBJ2-7	-	-	TRBV9
TGCAGCGTGGGGAATGACAGGGAGGCCGGGGAGCTGTTTTTT	CSVGNDREAGELFF	TRBJ2-2	-	once	TRBV29-1
TGTGCCAGAAGCCCCGACAGGGGTCTGGCCAATTCACCCCTCCACTTT	CARSPDRGLANSPLHF	TRBJ1-6	-	-	TRBV7-5
TGTGCCATCCTTAGGGCCGGGGAGCTGTTTTTT	CAILRAGELFF	TRBJ2-2	-	few	TRBV10-3
TGTGCCAGCAGCCAACAGGGTACTGGAAACACCATATATTTT	CASSQQGTGNTIYF	TRBJ1-3	-	-	TRBV7-2
TGTGCCAGCAGCCCCGACAGGGGACTCGCTGGAAACACCATATATTTT	CASSPDRGLAGNTIYF	TRBJ1-3	TRBD1	-	TRBV25-1
TGTGCCAGCAGTCCAGGGGACTTAACGTGGGGAAAACTGTTTTTT	CASSPGDLTWGKLFF	TRBJ1-4	-	-	TRBV27